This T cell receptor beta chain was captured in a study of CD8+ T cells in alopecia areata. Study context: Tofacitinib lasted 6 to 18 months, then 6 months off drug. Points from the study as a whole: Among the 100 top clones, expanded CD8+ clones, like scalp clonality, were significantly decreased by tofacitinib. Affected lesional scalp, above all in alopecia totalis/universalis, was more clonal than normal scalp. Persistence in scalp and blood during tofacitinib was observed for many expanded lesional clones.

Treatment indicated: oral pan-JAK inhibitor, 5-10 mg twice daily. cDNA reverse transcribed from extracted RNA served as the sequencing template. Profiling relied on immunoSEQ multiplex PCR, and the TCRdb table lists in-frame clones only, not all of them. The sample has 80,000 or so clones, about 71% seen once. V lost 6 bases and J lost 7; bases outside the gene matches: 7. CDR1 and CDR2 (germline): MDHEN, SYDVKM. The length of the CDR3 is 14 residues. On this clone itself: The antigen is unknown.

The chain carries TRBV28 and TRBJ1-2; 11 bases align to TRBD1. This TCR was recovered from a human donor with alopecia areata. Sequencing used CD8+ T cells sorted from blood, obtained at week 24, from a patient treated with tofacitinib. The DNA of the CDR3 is TGTGCCAGCAGCAGCCGGGACAGGGGGTTTGGCTACACCTTC. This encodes CASSSRDRGFGYTF.